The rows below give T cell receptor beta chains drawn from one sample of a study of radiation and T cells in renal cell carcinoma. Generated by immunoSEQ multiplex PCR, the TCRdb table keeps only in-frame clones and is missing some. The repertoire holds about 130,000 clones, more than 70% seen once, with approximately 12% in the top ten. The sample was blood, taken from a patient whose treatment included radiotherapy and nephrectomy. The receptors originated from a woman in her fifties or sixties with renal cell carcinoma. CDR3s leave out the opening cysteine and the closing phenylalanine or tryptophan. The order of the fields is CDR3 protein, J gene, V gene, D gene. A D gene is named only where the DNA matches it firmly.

CDR3aa: ASSATIGGELF; j_gene: TRBJ2-2; v_gene: TRBV25-1; d_gene: .
CDR3aa: ASSLRHPGGMNTEAF; j_gene: TRBJ1-1; v_gene: TRBV27; d_gene: .
CDR3aa: ASSLEEGSNQPQH; j_gene: TRBJ1-5; v_gene: TRBV7-8; d_gene: .
CDR3aa: ASSIVPSGSTDTQY; j_gene: TRBJ2-3; v_gene: TRBV19; d_gene: TRBD2
CDR3aa: ASSPGQGVGEQY; j_gene: TRBJ2-7; v_gene: TRBV19; d_gene: TRBD1
CDR3aa: ASSDFRDRGREQPQH; j_gene: TRBJ1-5; v_gene: TRBV10-1; d_gene: TRBD1
CDR3aa: ASSQELGANSYEQY; j_gene: TRBJ2-7; v_gene: TRBV4-3; d_gene: .
CDR3aa: ASTPNYSNQPQH; j_gene: TRBJ1-5; v_gene: TRBV6-5; d_gene: .
CDR3aa: ASSINADLMDTQY; j_gene: TRBJ2-3; v_gene: TRBV19; d_gene: .
CDR3aa: ASSFALENSPLH; j_gene: TRBJ1-6; v_gene: TRBV5-4; d_gene: .
CDR3aa: ASKMGQMNTEAF; j_gene: TRBJ1-1; v_gene: TRBV19; d_gene: .
CDR3aa: ASSYSTGQSFGYT; j_gene: TRBJ1-2; v_gene: TRBV6-6; d_gene: TRBD1
CDR3aa: ASSLNDRVEAF; j_gene: TRBJ1-1; v_gene: TRBV5-1; d_gene: .
CDR3aa: ASSETGYSGNTIY; j_gene: TRBJ1-3; v_gene: TRBV5-1; d_gene: .
CDR3aa: ASSQDLLSGRDYGYT; j_gene: TRBJ1-2; v_gene: TRBV4-1; d_gene: .
CDR3aa: ASSQDRFSYEQY; j_gene: TRBJ2-7; v_gene: TRBV4-3; d_gene: TRBD1
CDR3aa: ASSYLTGENTEAF; j_gene: TRBJ1-1; v_gene: TRBV6-6; d_gene: TRBD1
CDR3aa: ASSPGEVRGNEQF; j_gene: TRBJ2-1; v_gene: TRBV11-2; d_gene: .
CDR3aa: ASSLGRGSPWETQY; j_gene: TRBJ2-5; v_gene: TRBV5-4; d_gene: .
CDR3aa: ASSPGAVGDTIY; j_gene: TRBJ1-3; v_gene: TRBV7-3; d_gene: .
CDR3aa: SVSGATEAF; j_gene: TRBJ1-1; v_gene: TRBV29-1; d_gene: .
CDR3aa: ASSLGTGSVYEQY; j_gene: TRBJ2-7; v_gene: TRBV11-2; d_gene: TRBD1
CDR3aa: ASSLTSGGGTDTQY; j_gene: TRBJ2-3; v_gene: TRBV7-3; d_gene: TRBD2
CDR3aa: ASSQDRLGQGFGNTIY; j_gene: TRBJ1-3; v_gene: TRBV4-1; d_gene: TRBD1
CDR3aa: ASSPQRTTSDTEAF; j_gene: TRBJ1-1; v_gene: TRBV18; d_gene: .
CDR3aa: ASSLAVGPDTQY; j_gene: TRBJ2-3; v_gene: TRBV7-3; d_gene: .
CDR3aa: ASRRTSTTNEKLF; j_gene: TRBJ1-4; v_gene: TRBV2; d_gene: .
CDR3aa: ASSAGLRELF; j_gene: TRBJ2-2; v_gene: TRBV2; d_gene: .